This TCR beta chain was captured by sequencing in a study of T cell repertoires in cytomegalovirus infection. Study-wide background: Public TCR beta signatures indicated both CMV infection and matching HLA type. Study observations and caveats: Based on cumulative public TCR beta family frequency, carriers of CMV plus the relevant HLA were identified. Ex vivo responses were dominated by HLA-C-restricted CMV-specific TCR beta clonotypes.

As regards this clonotype: Its antigen remains unknown. Compared with germline, one end of the junction differs, possibly owing to a read error.

Each CDR3 protein is one row after TCRdb ran MiXCR on the reads. The sample lists 300,000 to 450,000 distinct CDR3 sequences; roughly 18% were seen once. Germline V gives CDR1 SNHLY, CDR2 FYNNEI. This CDR3 region has 11 residues. The sequenced sample was PBMCs. The chain uses TRBV2 and TRBJ2-1; no reliable D call. This sequence originates from a human donor in good health (CMV status not recorded). Some clones in this sample may be carry-over from other donors' samples. The CDR3 DNA is TGTGCCAGCAGAGAAGAAAATGAGCAGTTCTTC. Translation: CASREENEQFF.